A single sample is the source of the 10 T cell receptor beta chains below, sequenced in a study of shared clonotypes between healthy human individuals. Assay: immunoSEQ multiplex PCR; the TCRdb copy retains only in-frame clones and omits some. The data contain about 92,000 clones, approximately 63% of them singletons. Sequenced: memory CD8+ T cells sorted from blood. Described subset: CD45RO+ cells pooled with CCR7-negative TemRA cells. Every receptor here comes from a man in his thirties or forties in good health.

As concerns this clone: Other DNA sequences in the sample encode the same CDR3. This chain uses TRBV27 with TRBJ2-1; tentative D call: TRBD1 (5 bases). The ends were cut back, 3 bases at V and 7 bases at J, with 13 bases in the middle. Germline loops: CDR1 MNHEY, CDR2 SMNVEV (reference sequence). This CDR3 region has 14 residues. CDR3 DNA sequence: TGTGCCAGCAGTTTTGTAGGGGCAGGAAATGAGCAGTTCTTC. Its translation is CASSFVGAGNEQFF.

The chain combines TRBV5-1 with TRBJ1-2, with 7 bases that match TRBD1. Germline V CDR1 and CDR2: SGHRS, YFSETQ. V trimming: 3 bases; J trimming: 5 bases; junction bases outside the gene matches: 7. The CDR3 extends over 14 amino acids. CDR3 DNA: TGCGCCAGCAGCTACACCGGGACAGAATATGGCTACACCTTC. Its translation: CASSYTGTEYGYTF. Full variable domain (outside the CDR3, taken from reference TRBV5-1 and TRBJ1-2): KAGVTQTPRYLIKTRGQQVTLSCSPISGHRSVSWYQQTPGQGLQFLFEYFSETQRNKGNFPGRFSGRQFSNSRSEMNVSTLELGDSALYLCASSYTGTEYGYTFGSGTRLTVV.

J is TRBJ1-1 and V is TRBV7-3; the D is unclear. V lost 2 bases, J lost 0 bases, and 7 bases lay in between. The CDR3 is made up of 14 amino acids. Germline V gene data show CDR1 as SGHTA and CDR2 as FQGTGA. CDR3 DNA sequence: TGTGCCAGCAGCTTATCTGGGTTGAACACTGAAGCTTTCTTT. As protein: CASSLSGLNTEAFF.

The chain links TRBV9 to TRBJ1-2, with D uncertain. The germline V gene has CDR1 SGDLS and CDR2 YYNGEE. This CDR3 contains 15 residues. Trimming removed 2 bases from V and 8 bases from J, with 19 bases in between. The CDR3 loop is CASSVDPAAGGGYTF. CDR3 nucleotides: TGTGCCAGCAGCGTTGACCCTGCGGCGGGTGGCGGCTACACCTTC.

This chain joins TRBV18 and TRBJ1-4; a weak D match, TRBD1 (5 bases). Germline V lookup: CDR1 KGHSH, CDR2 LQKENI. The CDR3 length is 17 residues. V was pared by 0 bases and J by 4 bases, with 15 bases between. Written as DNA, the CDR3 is TGTGCCAGCTCACCACCCCCCCGTGGGGGGATTAATGAAAAACTGTTTTTT. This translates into CASSPPPRGGINEKLFF.

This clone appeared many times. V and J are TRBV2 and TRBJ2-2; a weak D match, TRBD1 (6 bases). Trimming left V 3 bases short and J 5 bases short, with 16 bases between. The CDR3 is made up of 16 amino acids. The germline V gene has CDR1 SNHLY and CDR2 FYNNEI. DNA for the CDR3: TGTGCCAGCAGTGATGAGGGGGTCATACTAACCGGGGAGCTGTTTTTT. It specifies CASSDEGVILTGELFF.

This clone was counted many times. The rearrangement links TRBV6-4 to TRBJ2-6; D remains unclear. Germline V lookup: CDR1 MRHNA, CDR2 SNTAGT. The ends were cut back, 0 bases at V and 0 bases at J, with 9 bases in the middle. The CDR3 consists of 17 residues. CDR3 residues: CASSDSSGGSGANVLTF. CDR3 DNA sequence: TGTGCCAGCAGTGACTCGAGTGGCGGCTCTGGGGCCAACGTCCTGACTTTC.

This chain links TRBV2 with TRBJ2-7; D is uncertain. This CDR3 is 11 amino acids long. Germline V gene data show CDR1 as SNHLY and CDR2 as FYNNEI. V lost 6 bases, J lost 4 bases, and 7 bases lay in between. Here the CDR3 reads CASSPLYEQYF. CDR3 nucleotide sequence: TGTGCCAGCAGCCCCCTTTACGAGCAGTACTTC.

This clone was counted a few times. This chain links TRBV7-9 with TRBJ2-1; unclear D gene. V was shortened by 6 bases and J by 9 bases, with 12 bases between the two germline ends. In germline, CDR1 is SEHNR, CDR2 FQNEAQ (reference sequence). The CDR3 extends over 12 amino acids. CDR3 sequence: CASSRNNLEQFF. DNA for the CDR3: TGTGCCAGCAGTCGCAACAATCTTGAGCAGTTCTTC.

The CDR3 sequence: CSGGQDGYTF. The CDR3 DNA reads TGCAGCGGTGGACAGGATGGCTACACCTTC. The chain joins TRBV29-1 to TRBJ1-2, with 7 bases lining up with TRBD1. CDR3 length: 10 amino acids. Germline loops: CDR1 SQVTM, CDR2 ANQGSEA. Germline trimming cut 7 bases from V and 6 bases from J; bases unmatched to any gene: 2.